These 18 T cell receptor beta chains were sequenced from one sample in a study of cytomegalovirus exposure and HLA in healthy donors. The PCR was carried out with 60 Vbeta primers and 13 Jbeta primers. TCRdb keeps only in-frame clones here, not all; method: immunoSEQ multiplex PCR. Among around 140,000 clones listed, about 87% were seen once. Input material: PBMCs. The origin of the receptors is a woman under 40 in good health and CMV-seronegative.

Details on this clone: At one end, the junction sequence differs from germline, possibly due to a read error. The rearrangement links TRBV7-7 to TRBJ2-2; maybe TRBD1 (6 bases). The CDR3 length is 14 residues. CDR1 and CDR2 (germline): SSHAT, FNYEAQ (reference sequence). The CDR3 DNA reads TGTGCTAGCAGCCCCTTCAGACAGGTCGGCGAGCTGTTTTTT. It yields the protein CASSPFRQVGELFF.

The chain links TRBV6-5 to TRBJ1-3; D might be TRBD1 (5 bases). V lost 6 bases to trimming and J lost 2 bases, with 11 bases between them. This CDR3 is 14 amino acids long. Germline CDR1 is MNHEY and CDR2 is SVGAGI. This chain's CDR3 is CASRPGRAGNTIYF. In nucleotides, the CDR3 is TGTGCCAGCAGGCCAGGGAGGGCTGGAAACACCATATATTTT.

The rearrangement joins TRBV6-1 to TRBJ2-5, with TRBD2 matching over 7 bases. Trimming took 6 bases from V and 7 from J; bases not matched to a gene: 11. Germline lookup yields CDR1 MNHNS and CDR2 SASEGT. This CDR3 has 14 amino acids. The CDR3 DNA reads TGTGCCAGCAGGGAAAACTGGGGGGGTCCGACCCAGTACTTC. Residues: CASRENWGGPTQYF.

The chain uses TRBV2 and TRBJ2-3, with 11 nucleotides matching TRBD2. Losses at the gene ends were 6 bases for V and 0 bases for J; bases not matched to a gene: 5. This CDR3 has 16 amino acids. Germline V gene lookup returns CDR1 SNHLY and CDR2 FYNNEI. The CDR3 DNA follows: TGTGCCAGCAGATCACTAGCGGGGGTAAGCACAGATACGCAGTATTTT. Its translation is CASRSLAGVSTDTQYF.

The rearrangement joins TRBV28 to TRBJ2-1, with TRBD1 matching 11 bases. Trimming cost V 7 bases and J 8 bases; bases outside gene matches: 13. This CDR3 has 16 residues. In germline, CDR1 is MDHEN, CDR2 SYDVKM. CDR3 DNA: TGTGCCAGCACCTTAGGAGGGACAGGGGGTGGCCATGAGCAGTTCTTC. Protein sequence: CASTLGGTGGGHEQFF.

This clone was detected only once. V gene TRBV11-2 combines with J gene TRBJ1-1; perhaps TRBD1 as D (6 bases). The CDR3 extends over 17 amino acids. CDR1 is SGHAT and CDR2 is FQNNGV in the germline V gene. V lost 1 base, J lost 3 bases, and 18 bases lay in between. In nucleotides, the CDR3 is TGTGCCAGCAGCTTAGGCAGGGGTAGGATTTGGTACACTGAAGCTTTCTTT. Its translation is CASSLGRGRIWYTEAFF.

The V gene is TRBV28, the J gene TRBJ2-3, with D tentatively TRBD2 (5 bases). Trimming removed 1 base from V and 1 base from J, with 9 bases in between. Germline V gives CDR1 MDHEN, CDR2 SYDVKM. The CDR3 sequence is 15 residues long. The CDR3 spells CASSLFGERTDTQYF. The CDR3 nucleotides read TGTGCCAGCAGTTTATTCGGGGAGCGCACAGATACGCAGTATTTT.

The chain links TRBV5-5 to TRBJ2-7, with a weak D call TRBD2 (5 bases). The CDR3 is 13 amino acids. Germline V gene lookup returns CDR1 SGHKS and CDR2 YYEKEE (reference sequence). Between the trimmed V and J ends, which lost 3 bases and 4 bases, there was a span of 11 bases. CDR3 in amino acids: CASSSGVGYEQYF. CDR3 bases: TGTGCCAGCAGCTCCGGGGTTGGGTACGAGCAGTACTTC.

This chain uses TRBV7-8 with TRBJ2-5, with D possibly being TRBD1 (6 bases). V lost 2 bases to trimming and J lost 4 bases, with 17 bases between them. There are 16 residues in the CDR3. Germline CDR1 is SGHVS and CDR2 is FQNEAQ. In nucleotides, the CDR3 is TGTGCCAGCAGCTTATTAGGACAGACCCAGAGAGAGACCCAGTACTTC. Translating it yields CASSLLGQTQRETQYF. Full variable domain (outside the CDR3, taken from reference TRBV7-8 and TRBJ2-5): GAGVSQSPRYKVAKRGQDVALRCDPISGHVSLFWYQQALGQGPEFLTYFQNEAQLDKSGLPSDRFFAERPEGSVSTLKIQRTQQEDSAVYLCASSLLGQTQRETQYFGPGTRLLVL.

The chain combines TRBV7-9 with TRBJ2-6; D possibly corresponds to TRBD2 (6 bases). The CDR3 is made up of 16 amino acids. Trimming removed 4 bases from V and 1 base from J, with 11 bases in between. Germline V lookup: CDR1 SEHNR, CDR2 FQNEAQ (reference sequence). CDR3 amino acids: CASSSKAGSGANVLTF. In nucleotides, the CDR3 is TGTGCCAGCAGCTCCAAAGCGGGTTCTGGGGCCAACGTCCTGACTTTC. Filled out from reference TRBV7-9 and TRBJ2-6, the complete variable domain reads DTGVSQNPRHKITKRGQNVTFRCDPISEHNRLYWYRQTLGQGPEFLTYFQNEAQLEKSRLLSDRFSAERPKGSFSTLEIQRTEQGDSAMYLCASSSKAGSGANVLTFGAGSRLTVL.

Written as DNA, the CDR3 is TGTGCCTGGAGTGTGCAGGGGGCGTTCTCCGTCCGGGCGACCATCAAAAATTCACCCCTCCACTTT. Protein product: CAWSVQGAFSVRATIKNSPLHF. The chain is built from TRBV30 and TRBJ1-6; TRBD1 matches 8 bases. V lost 0 bases to trimming and J lost 7 bases; unmatched junction nucleotides: 26. Germline CDR1 reads GTSNPN; CDR2 reads SVGIG (reference sequence). The CDR3 is 22 residues long.

V and J are TRBV4-3 and TRBJ1-1; no firm D call. The germline CDR1 and CDR2 sequences are LGHNA and YSLEER. V lost 0 bases and J lost 2, with 10 bases in between. The CDR3 is 15 residues long. CDR3 DNA sequence: TGCGCCAGCAGCCAAGATCGGGTCCTAAACACTGAAGCTTTCTTT. It encodes CASSQDRVLNTEAFF.

As DNA, the CDR3 is TGTGCCAGCAGACTAACAGGGGGCGAAGCTTTCTTT. Translating it yields CASRLTGGEAFF. The chain links TRBV28 to TRBJ1-1, with 9 bases matching TRBD1. The CDR3 contains 12 residues. Germline assignment: CDR1 MDHEN and CDR2 SYDVKM. Losses at the gene ends were 6 bases for V and 8 bases for J; bases not matched to a gene: 4. Looking up the rest from reference TRBV28 and TRBJ1-1 gives the full variable domain: DVKVTQSSRYLVKRTGEKVFLECVQDMDHENMFWYRQDPGLGLRLIYFSYDVKMKEKGDIPEGYSVSREKKERFSLILESASTNQTSMYLCASRLTGGEAFFGQGTRLTVV.

This sequence joins TRBV7-8 and TRBJ2-5, with D tentatively TRBD2 (6 bases). This CDR3 comprises 16 residues. The germline V and J ends were trimmed by 3 bases and 1 base, with 15 bases remaining between them. From germline, CDR1 is SGHVS and CDR2 FQNEAQ. As DNA, the CDR3 is TGTGCCAGCAGCTTGGAGGGAGGCAGGGCCCAAGAGACCCAGTACTTC. Its protein is CASSLEGGRAQETQYF.

The chain employs TRBV7-9 and TRBJ2-7; the match to TRBD1 covers 8 bases. CDR3 size: 14 residues. Looked up from germline, CDR1 is SEHNR and CDR2 is FQNEAQ (reference sequence). Trimming cost V 5 bases and J 2 bases; bases outside gene matches: 5. This chain's CDR3 is CASSNTGGTYEQYF. The CDR3 DNA reads TGTGCCAGCAGCAATACAGGGGGTACCTACGAGCAGTACTTC.

The V gene is TRBV19, the J gene TRBJ2-7, with 7 bases lining up with TRBD1. CDR1 and CDR2 from the germline V gene are LNHDA and SQIVND (reference sequence). V was pared by 4 bases and J by 3 bases, with 18 bases of the junction left unmatched. This CDR3 is built from 18 residues. The CDR3 is CASSRIGQANGGVYEQYF. CDR3 nucleotides: TGTGCCAGTAGTAGAATCGGACAGGCGAATGGTGGAGTCTACGAGCAGTACTTC.

As regards this clone: An end of the junction differs from the germline gene, which may be a read error. The V and J genes are TRBV4-1 and TRBJ2-7, with 10 bases lining up with TRBD2. The CDR3 spans 14 residues. Germline V gives CDR1 MGHRA, CDR2 YSYEKL. The CDR3, as DNA: TGCGCCAGCAGCCAAGATGTTCTAGCGGGAGATAGAATCTTC. It translates to CASSQDVLAGDRIF.

The rearrangement joins TRBV2 to TRBJ1-1; D may be TRBD1 (6 bases). V dropped 9 bases and J dropped 2 bases, with 10 bases sitting between them. CDR3 length: 12 residues. Germline V gene lookup returns CDR1 SNHLY and CDR2 FYNNEI. CDR3 loop: CASDRINTEAFF. CDR3 in DNA: TGTGCCAGTGACAGGATAAACACTGAAGCTTTCTTT.